The 10 T cell receptor beta chains reported below all come from one sample, sequenced in a study of blood T cells in healthy people across ages. Then a second PCR, running about 6 to 12 cycles, was carried out with a sample-barcoded 5' primer and a J-beta primer mix. From the 5' RACE reads, TCRdb called clonotypes with MiXCR, one entry per CDR3 protein. The sample consists of about 1.1 million distinct CDR3 sequences, around two fifths of them appearing once. The specimen sequenced was blood. The receptor source for this set is a man younger than 30 in good health.

This rearrangement joins TRBV29-1 to TRBJ1-1; TRBD1 is a possible D gene (6 bases). CDR3 length: 14 amino acids. CDR1 and CDR2 from the germline V gene are SQVTM and ANQGSEA. V lost 6 bases, J lost 0 bases, and 14 bases lay in between. This chain's CDR3 is CSVGDNPMNTEAFF. CDR3 in DNA: TGCAGCGTGGGGGACAATCCCATGAACACTGAAGCTTTCTTT.

The gene calls are TRBV20-1 and TRBJ1-1; no clear D. The length of the CDR3 is 13 residues. Trimming shortened V by 0 bases and J by 0 bases, and 5 bases separated the two germline ends. Germline V gene sequence: CDR1 DFQATT, CDR2 SNEGSKA (reference sequence). In DNA, the CDR3 is TGCAGTGCTAGAGATCTGGTGAACACTGAAGCTTTCTTT. Translated: CSARDLVNTEAFF.

The CDR3 coding sequence is TGTGCCAGCAGCTTAGGTTCCGCGGGGGAAAAGGGGCAGCCCCAGCATTTT. This codes for CASSLGSAGEKGQPQHF. The V gene is TRBV7-2, the J gene TRBJ1-5, with TRBD1 as a possible D gene (5 bases). Trimming removed 1 base at V and 7 bases at J, with 20 bases between. The CDR3 has 17 residues. From germline, CDR1 is SGHTA and CDR2 FQGNSA.

The chain is built from TRBV20-1 and TRBJ1-4, with D unclear. Looked up from germline, CDR1 is DFQATT and CDR2 is SNEGSKA (reference sequence). V dropped 7 bases and J dropped 6 bases, with 6 bases sitting between them. This CDR3 is built from 10 residues. CDR3 in amino acids: CSVKDEKLFF. Written as DNA, the CDR3 is TGCAGTGTTAAGGATGAAAAACTGTTTTTT.

The chain couples TRBV9 to TRBJ2-7, with a possible D match to TRBD2 (5 bases). The V gene lost 5 bases and the J gene lost 11 bases, with 17 bases spanning the gap. The CDR3 length is 12 residues. From germline, CDR1 is SGDLS and CDR2 YYNGEE. The CDR3 sequence: CASSGPDGIEYF. The CDR3 coding sequence is TGTGCCAGCAGTGGTCCGGACGGGATAGAGTACTTC.

V gene TRBV4-2 combines with J gene TRBJ2-2; D is ambiguous. The V gene lost 0 bases and the J gene lost 6 bases, with 8 bases spanning the gap. Looked up from germline, CDR1 is LGHNA and CDR2 is YNFKEQ. The CDR3 covers 14 residues. The CDR3 sequence: CASSQDIYPGELFF. CDR3 in DNA: TGTGCCAGCAGCCAAGATATCTATCCCGGGGAGCTGTTTTTT.

The chain uses TRBV28 and TRBJ1-5, with D hard to call. Trimming took off 1 base at V and 7 bases at J, with 11 bases between the two ends. The CDR3 consists of 14 residues. Per the germline V gene, CDR1 is MDHEN and CDR2 is SYDVKM. CDR3 protein: CASSLFPVGQPQHF. CDR3 nucleotides: TGTGCCAGCAGTTTATTCCCGGTTGGGCAGCCCCAGCATTTT.

The chain is built from TRBV12-3 or TRBV12-4 and TRBJ1-1; D is ambiguous. The CDR3 sequence is 14 residues long. V shed 0 bases and J shed 6 bases, with 11 bases lying between them. CDR3 in amino acids: CASSLAGHGAEAFF. The DNA for the CDR3 is TGTGCCAGCAGTTTAGCAGGTCATGGGGCTGAAGCTTTCTTT.

The chain uses TRBV12-3 or TRBV12-4 and TRBJ1-6; possibly TRBD1 for D (5 bases). V gave up 7 bases and J gave up 7 bases, with 14 bases separating them. This CDR3 is 14 amino acids long. CDR3 sequence: CASNFGGENSPLHF. DNA for the CDR3: TGTGCCAGCAATTTTGGGGGTGAGAATTCACCCCTCCACTTT.

This clonotype was counted a few times. This chain connects TRBV20-1 to TRBJ1-5; no reliable D call. The V and J ends lost 5 bases and 2 bases respectively, with 13 bases between them. The CDR3 has 14 residues. Per germline, CDR1 DFQATT and CDR2 SNEGSKA (reference sequence). Here the CDR3 reads CSALDLRGNQPQHF. Here the CDR3 DNA reads TGCAGTGCTCTGGATCTGCGGGGCAATCAGCCCCAGCATTTT.